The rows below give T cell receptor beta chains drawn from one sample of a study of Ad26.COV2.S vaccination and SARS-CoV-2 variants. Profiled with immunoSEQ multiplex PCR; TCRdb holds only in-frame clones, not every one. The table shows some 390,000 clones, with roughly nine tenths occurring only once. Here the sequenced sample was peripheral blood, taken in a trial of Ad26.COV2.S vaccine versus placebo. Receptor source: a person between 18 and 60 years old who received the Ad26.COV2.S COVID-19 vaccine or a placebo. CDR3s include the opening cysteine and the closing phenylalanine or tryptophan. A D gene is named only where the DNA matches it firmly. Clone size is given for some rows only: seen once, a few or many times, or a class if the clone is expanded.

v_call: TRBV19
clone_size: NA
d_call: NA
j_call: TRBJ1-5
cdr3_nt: TGTGCCAGTAGCAGGGAGAGCAATCAGCCCCAGCATTTT
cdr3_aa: CASSRESNQPQHF

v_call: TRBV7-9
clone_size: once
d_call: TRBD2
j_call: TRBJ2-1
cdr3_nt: TGTGCCAGCAGTTCTAGCGGGGGTGAGCAGTTCTTC
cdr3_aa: CASSSSGGEQFF

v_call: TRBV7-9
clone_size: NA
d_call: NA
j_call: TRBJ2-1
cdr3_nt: TGTGCCAGCAGCACAAGCGGAGGCCGGTACAATGAGCAGTTCTTC
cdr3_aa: CASSTSGGRYNEQFF

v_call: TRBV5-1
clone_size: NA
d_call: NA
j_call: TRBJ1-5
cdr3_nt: TGCGCCAGCAGCTCCGATAGCAATCAGCCCCAGCATTTT
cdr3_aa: CASSSDSNQPQHF

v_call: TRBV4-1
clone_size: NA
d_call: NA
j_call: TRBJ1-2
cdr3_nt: TGCGCCAGCAGCCCGGGGGATGGCTACACCTTC
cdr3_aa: CASSPGDGYTF

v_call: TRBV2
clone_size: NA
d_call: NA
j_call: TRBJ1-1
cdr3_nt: TGTGCCAGCAGCACCTCGGGGATCCCTCAAGCTTTCTTT
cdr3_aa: CASSTSGIPQAFF

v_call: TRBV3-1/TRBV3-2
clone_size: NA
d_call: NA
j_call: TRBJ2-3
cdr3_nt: TGTGCCAGCAGCCAAGTGACAGATACGCAGTATTTT
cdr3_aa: CASSQVTDTQYF

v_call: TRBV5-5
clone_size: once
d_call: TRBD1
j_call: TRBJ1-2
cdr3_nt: TGTGCCAGCAGCTCCCTACCGACAGGGGAAGATGGCTACACCTTC
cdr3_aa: CASSSLPTGEDGYTF

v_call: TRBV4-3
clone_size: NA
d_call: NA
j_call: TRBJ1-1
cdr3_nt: TGCGCCAGCAGCCAAGATTGGCAGGGGAACACTGAAGCTTTCTTT
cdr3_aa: CASSQDWQGNTEAFF

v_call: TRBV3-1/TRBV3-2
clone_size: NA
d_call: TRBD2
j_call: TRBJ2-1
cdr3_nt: TGTGCCAGCAGCCCCCAAGCGGGGGGGCCGTACAATGAGCAGTTCTTC
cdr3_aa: CASSPQAGGPYNEQFF

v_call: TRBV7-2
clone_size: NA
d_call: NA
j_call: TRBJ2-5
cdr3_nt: TGTGCCAGCAGCTTAGGACCTAGCTCCCAGACCCAGTACTTC
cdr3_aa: CASSLGPSSQTQYF

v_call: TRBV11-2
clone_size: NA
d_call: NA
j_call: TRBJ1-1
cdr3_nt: TGTGCCAGCAGACGACAAGGGGGGCTTGGCACTGAAGCTTTCTTT
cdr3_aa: CASRRQGGLGTEAFF

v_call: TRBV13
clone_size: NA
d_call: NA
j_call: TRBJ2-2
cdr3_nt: TGTGCCAGCAGCTCAAGGGTTCTGGGGGCCCTAACCGGGGAGCTGTTTTTT
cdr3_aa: CASSSRVLGALTGELFF

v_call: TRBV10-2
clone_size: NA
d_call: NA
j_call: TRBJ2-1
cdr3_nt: TGCGCCAGCAGTGAGTCTAGGGAGCAGTTCTTC
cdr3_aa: CASSESREQFF

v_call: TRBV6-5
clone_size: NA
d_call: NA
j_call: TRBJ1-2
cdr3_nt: TGTGCCAGCAGTTACTCCAGGGACTATGGCTACACCTTC
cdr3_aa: CASSYSRDYGYTF

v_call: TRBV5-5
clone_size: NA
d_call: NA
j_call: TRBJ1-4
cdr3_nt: TGTGCCAGCAGCTTGTTTACTGCAACTAATGAAAAACTGTTTTTT
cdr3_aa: CASSLFTATNEKLFF

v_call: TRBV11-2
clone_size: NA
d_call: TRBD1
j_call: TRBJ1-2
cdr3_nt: TGTGCCAGCAGCAGAAGAGGGCAGGGGGCACCTAACTATGGCTACACCTTC
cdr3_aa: CASSRRGQGAPNYGYTF

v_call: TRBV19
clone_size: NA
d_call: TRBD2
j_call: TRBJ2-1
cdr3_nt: TGTGCCAGTAGTTCAGTAGTAGCGGGGGGTCCTTACAATGAGCAGTTCTTC
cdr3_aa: CASSSVVAGGPYNEQFF

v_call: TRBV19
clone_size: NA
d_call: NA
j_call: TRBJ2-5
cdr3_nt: TGTGCCAGTAGTATAGGGGGCCAAGAGACCCAGTACTTC
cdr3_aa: CASSIGGQETQYF

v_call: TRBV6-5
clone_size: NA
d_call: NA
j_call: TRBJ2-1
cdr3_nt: TGTGCCAGCAGTTACCTCGGAGGCGTTGACAATGAGCAGTTCTTC
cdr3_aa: CASSYLGGVDNEQFF

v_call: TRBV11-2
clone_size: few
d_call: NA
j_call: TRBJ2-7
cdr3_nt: TGTGCCAGCAGCCCTCACAGAGTCAACGAGCAGTACTTC
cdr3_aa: CASSPHRVNEQYF

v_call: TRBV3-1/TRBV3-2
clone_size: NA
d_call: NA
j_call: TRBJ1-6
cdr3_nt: TGTGCCAGCAGCCAAGAATGGACTTCACCCCTCCACTTT
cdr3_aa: CASSQEWTSPLHF

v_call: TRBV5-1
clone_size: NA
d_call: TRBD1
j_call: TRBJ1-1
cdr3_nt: TGCGCCAGCAGCTTAGGGACAGAGAACACTGAAGCTTTCTTT
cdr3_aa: CASSLGTENTEAFF

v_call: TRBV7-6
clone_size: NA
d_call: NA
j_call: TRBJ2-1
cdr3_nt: TGTGCCAGCAGCTTACCTCCCGGGACAAAGCCGGTCGATGAGCAGTTCTTC
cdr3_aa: CASSLPPGTKPVDEQFF

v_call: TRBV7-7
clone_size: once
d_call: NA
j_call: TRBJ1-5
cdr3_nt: TGTGCCAGCAGCTTATCTTATAGCAATCAGCCCCAGCATTTT
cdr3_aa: CASSLSYSNQPQHF

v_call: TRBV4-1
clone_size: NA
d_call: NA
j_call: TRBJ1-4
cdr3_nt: TGCGCCAGCAGCCTGACAGCAACTAATGAAAAACTGTTTTTT
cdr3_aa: CASSLTATNEKLFF

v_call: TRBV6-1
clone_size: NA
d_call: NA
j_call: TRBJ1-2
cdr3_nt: TGTGCCAGCAGTGAACTGGACTATGGCTACACCTTC
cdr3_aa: CASSELDYGYTF

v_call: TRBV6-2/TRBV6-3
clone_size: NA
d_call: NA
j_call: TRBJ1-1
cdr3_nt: TGTGCCAGCAGTTACAACCGGCAGGGACCTACTGAAGCTTTCTTT
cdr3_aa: CASSYNRQGPTEAFF

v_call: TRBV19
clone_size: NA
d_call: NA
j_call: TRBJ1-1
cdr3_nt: TGTGCCAGTAGTATCAATACAGGTCGGACTGAAGCTTTCTTT
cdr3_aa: CASSINTGRTEAFF

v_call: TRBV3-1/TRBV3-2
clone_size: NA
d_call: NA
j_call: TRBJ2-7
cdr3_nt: TGTGCCAGCAGCCTCAAGGACTCCTACTACGAGCAGTACTTC
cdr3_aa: CASSLKDSYYEQYF

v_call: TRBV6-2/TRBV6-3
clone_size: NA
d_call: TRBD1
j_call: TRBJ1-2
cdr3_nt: TGTGCCAGCAGTTACCGACCGACAGGGGGAGAGCCCTATGGCTACACCTTC
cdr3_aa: CASSYRPTGGEPYGYTF

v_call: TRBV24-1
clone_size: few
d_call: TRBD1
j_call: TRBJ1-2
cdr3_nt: TGTGCCACCAGTGCCGGGGACAGGGAACGTGGCTACACCTTC
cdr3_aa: CATSAGDRERGYTF